One and the same sample provided the 2 T cell receptor beta chains below, sequenced in a study of beta chain features in type 1 diabetes. Expressed TCRB transcripts were sequenced after all isolated RNA was converted to cDNA. Profiling relied on immunoSEQ multiplex PCR, and the TCRdb table lists in-frame clones only, not all of them. The sample carries more than 350,000 clones, about 10% recorded once. The material sequenced was naive CD4+ T cells from blood. The origin of the receptors is a woman in her late teens or twenties in good health.

Remarks on this clone: This same CDR3 is encoded by further DNA sequences in the sample. The chain is built from TRBV30 and TRBJ2-1, with no clear D. Trimming took off 0 bases at V and 6 bases at J, with 3 bases between the two ends. CDR1 is GTSNPN, CDR2 SVGIG, per germline (reference sequence). There are 11 residues in the CDR3. CDR3 bases: TGTGCCTGGAGTGTACGCAATGAGCAGTTCTTC. This codes for CAWSVRNEQFF. The full variable domain, with the rest looked up from reference TRBV30 and TRBJ2-1, is SQTIHQWPATLVQPVGSPLSLECTVEGTSNPNLYWYRQAAGRGLQLLFYSVGIGQISSEVPQNLSASRPQDRQFILSSKKLLLSDSGFYLCAWSVRNEQFFGPGTRLTVL.

A few counts support this clone. The rearrangement links TRBV7-2 to TRBJ1-5, with 7 bases aligning to TRBD1. The ends lost 5 bases at V and 3 bases at J; junction bases unmatched: 4. Germline CDR1 is SGHTA and CDR2 is FQGNSA. The CDR3 consists of 14 residues. As DNA, the CDR3 is TGTGCCAGCAGCCCCGGACAGGTCAATCAGCCCCAGCATTTT. Encoded protein: CASSPGQVNQPQHF.